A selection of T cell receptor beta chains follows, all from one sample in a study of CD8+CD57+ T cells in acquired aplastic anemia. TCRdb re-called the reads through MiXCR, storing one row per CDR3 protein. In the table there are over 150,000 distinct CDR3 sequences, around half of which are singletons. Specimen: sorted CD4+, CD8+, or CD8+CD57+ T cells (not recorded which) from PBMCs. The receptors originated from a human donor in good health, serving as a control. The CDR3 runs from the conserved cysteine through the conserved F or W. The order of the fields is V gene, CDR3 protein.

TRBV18 CASSPNRSGANVLTF
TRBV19 CASTPLTGEDGYTF
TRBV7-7 CASSLSPEAGEKTQYF
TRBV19 CASSKGSNSPLHF
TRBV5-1 CASSPNRQSEKLFF
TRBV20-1 CSAPNQGNTEAFF
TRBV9 CASSSRRGYTF
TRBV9 CASSPGLVDWEQYF
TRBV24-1 CATSDRGSGEKLFF
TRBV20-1 CSASPWGQGYGYTF
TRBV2 CASGGIGYGYTF
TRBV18 CASSPGTLNTEAFF
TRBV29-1 CSVEEQNNYGYTF
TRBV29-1 CSVPPGTSGRAGELFF
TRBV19 CASSMGGTRANEKLFF
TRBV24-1 CATSDLGGGSYEQYF
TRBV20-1 CSLTSGSNEQYF
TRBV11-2 CASSKQGSSDEQYF
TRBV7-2 CASSSGVRYNEQFF
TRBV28 CASSLGDRGQYGYTF
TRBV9 CASSVAGQGQSGNTIYF
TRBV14 CASSQVGSGVGTGELFF
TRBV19 CASSRGQNYGYTF
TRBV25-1 CASSGQPSGSTDTQYF
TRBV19 CASTPRGKGGNQPQHF
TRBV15 CATRDRDNSPLHF
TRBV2 CASSEESTGEGYEQYF
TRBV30 CAWSGAWETQYF
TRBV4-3 CASSQEYLGNTIYF
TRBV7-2 CASSQGPGQGMSPLHF
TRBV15 CATSSGRTNQPQHF
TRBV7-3 CASSLRGLAEVYEQYF
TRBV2 CASSERGGEKLFF
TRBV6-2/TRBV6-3 CASSYSRTDPQETQYF
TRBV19 CASLPSGMIGGEQFF
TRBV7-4 CATSGKTSAAYEQYF
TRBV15 CATSRDLRYEQFF
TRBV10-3 CAISEDGTEAGGLPTYEQYF
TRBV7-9 CASSEGTGIVYGYTF
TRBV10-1 CASSEGNYGYTF
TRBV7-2 CASSLQGSGNTIYF
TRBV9 CASSVNREEKLFF
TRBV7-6 CASSRGQGLWNEQFF
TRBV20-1 CSADLGGVAGGYTF
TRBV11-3 CASSRQLTYEQYF
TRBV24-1 CATSATTGIRNEQFF
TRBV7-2 CASSFVGRYEQYF
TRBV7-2 CASSPVGGRTDTQYF
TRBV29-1 CSVQRASGGDNEQFF
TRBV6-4 CASRLAGGSSYNEQFF
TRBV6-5 CASSQGSSYEQYF
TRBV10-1 CAIRLQGASGGYAF
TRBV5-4 CASSLDGNTGELFF
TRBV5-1 CASSWITGGNYGYTF
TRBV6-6 CATRGQGAGTEAFF